The source of this T cell receptor beta chain is a study of blood T cell repertoires in COVID-19. The overall study: Spain, Italy and the United States supplied samples that represented acute and convalescent COVID-19. The cDNA or gDNA used as material had been derived from T cells, B-cell-depleted T cells, or PBMCs.

Method: immunoSEQ multiplex PCR; TCRdb's copy keeps in-frame clones and lacks some. The table includes over 300,000 clones, around 87% detected once. Sequenced input: peripheral blood. This TCR was sampled from a man aged 18 to 35 with active or convalescent COVID-19.

The CDR3 sequence is CASSPIREGAFF. CDR3 sequence (DNA): TGTGCCAGCTCGCCTATCCGGGAGGGCGCTTTCTTT. The chain carries TRBV18 and TRBJ1-1; D ambiguous. Germline V gene data show CDR1 as KGHSH and CDR2 as LQKENI. The V end lost 6 bases, the J end lost 11 bases, and 16 bases lay between the germline ends. This CDR3 comprises 12 residues.